The clone carrying this T cell receptor beta chain was seen a single time. Its ends do not fully match the called genes, so a read error is possible. Original handling: The authors estimated nucleated cell counts from reference gene primer amplification. Only in-frame clones appear in the TCRdb table, and some are missing; sequencing was by immunoSEQ multiplex PCR. V and J calls plus clone size are reproduced from that table; the DNA served to infer D and trimming. This sample has 200,000 or so clones; roughly four fifths occur once, and the top ten carry more than 5%. These data come from a study of blood T cell repertoires in COVID-19. Overall study context: Samples representing acute and convalescent COVID-19 were sourced from the United States, Italy and Spain. Sources were T cells, B-cell-depleted T cells, or PBMCs; the material itself was cDNA or gDNA.

The sequence was collected from a woman in her 30s with acute or convalescent COVID-19. The sequenced sample was peripheral blood.

CDR3 coding DNA: TGTGCCAGCGGTGACAGGGCCCATCAGCCCCAGCATTTT. It translates to CASGDRAHQPQHF. This chain joins TRBV6-1 and TRBJ1-5; 7 positions match TRBD1. The CDR3 length is 13 residues. Germline CDR1 MNHNS, CDR2 SASEGT.